This entry lists 22 T cell receptor beta chains sequenced from one sample in a study of neurological immune-mediated disorders. TCRdb reprocessed the 5' RACE reads via MiXCR and lists one record per CDR3 protein. The sample carries roughly 36,000 distinct CDR3 sequences, 6.5% to 7.5% recorded once. The sequencing input was CD4+ T cells from blood. These receptors were collected from a man between 45 and 60 years old in good health.

CDR3 sequence reads: CSARKGRGVRSNQPQHF. The CDR3 region has the DNA TGCAGTGCTAGGAAGGGTCGAGGGGTCCGAAGCAATCAGCCCCAGCATTTT. V usage is TRBV20-1 and J usage is TRBJ1-5, with TRBD1 as a possible D gene (5 bases). Between the trimmed V and J ends, which lost 3 bases and 1 base, there was a span of 19 bases. The length of the CDR3 is 17 residues. The V gene's germline CDR1 is DFQATT and CDR2 SNEGSKA (reference sequence).

This clonotype was counted many times. Sequence at one end of the junction differs from germline and may be a read error. The V and J genes are TRBV7-8 and TRBJ2-3; perhaps TRBD2 as D (6 bases). The CDR3 runs to 17 residues. Germline lookup yields CDR1 SGHVS and CDR2 FQNEAQ. CDR3 amino acids: CASSSDAPGLFEPRAHF. In nucleotides, the CDR3 is TGTGCCAGCAGCTCGGATGCCCCGGGACTTTTCGAACCAAGGGCGCATTTT.

Ten or more counts support this clonotype. V is TRBV5-1 and J is TRBJ2-1; D unclear. Looked up from germline, CDR1 is SGHRS and CDR2 is YFSETQ. The CDR3 has 14 amino acids. Trimming removed 7 bases at V and 9 bases at J, with 20 bases between. CDR3 DNA sequence: TGCGCCAGCTCAATAAAGGGTAGTTTTGGTGAGCAGTTCTTC. Residues: CASSIKGSFGEQFF.

This clonotype was seen many times. The rearrangement links TRBV4-2 to TRBJ2-1, with D perhaps matching TRBD1 or TRBD2 (5 bases each). The germline gives CDR1 LGHNA, CDR2 YNFKEQ. The CDR3 contains 18 residues. V dropped 3 bases and J dropped 7 bases, with 25 bases sitting between them. The CDR3 reads CASSHPGLGSLGINEQFF. The CDR3 bases are TGTGCCAGCAGCCACCCGGGGCTGGGGTCCTTGGGGATAAATGAGCAGTTCTTC.

This clonotype was seen at least ten times. The gene calls are TRBV6-5 and TRBJ2-2; D uncertain. V lost 6 bases and J lost 6, with 11 bases in between. CDR1 and CDR2 from the germline V gene are MNHEY and SVGAGI. The CDR3 totals 13 residues. Written as DNA, the CDR3 is TGTGCCAGCAGGCACTTAGAGCCCGGGGAGCTGTTTTTT. It translates to CASRHLEPGELFF.

Many counts were recorded for this clonotype. The rearrangement uses TRBV29-1 and TRBJ2-2; D is uncertain. Trimming removed 7 bases at V and 0 bases at J, with 6 bases between. The CDR3 runs 12 residues. Per germline, CDR1 SQVTM and CDR2 ANQGSEA. CDR3 loop: CSAVANTGELFF. CDR3 nucleotide sequence: TGCAGCGCCGTCGCGAACACCGGGGAGCTGTTTTTT.

This clonotype was detected many times. The CDR3 DNA sequence: TGCAGTGCTAGAGGGGTTATGGCGGGAGACTCCTACGAGCAGTACTTC. Translated: CSARGVMAGDSYEQYF. This rearrangement joins TRBV20-1 to TRBJ2-7; TRBD2 aligns across 7 bases. Germline loops: CDR1 DFQATT, CDR2 SNEGSKA (reference sequence). This CDR3 comprises 16 residues. With 1 base clipped from V and 0 bases from J, the junction kept 9 bases outside the gene matches.

This clonotype was observed many times. This chain links TRBV24-1 with TRBJ2-3; 13 bases match TRBD2. The CDR3 is 20 residues long. After removal of 3 bases from V and 5 bases from J, the junction contained 16 bases not matched to a gene. Germline assignment: CDR1 KGHDR and CDR2 SFDVKD. The chain's CDR3 is CATSDPPRGGRLAGGDTQYF. Written as DNA, the CDR3 is TGTGCCACCAGTGATCCCCCACGGGGGGGGAGACTAGCGGGAGGAGATACGCAGTATTTT.

This clonotype occurred many times. V and J are TRBV5-1 and TRBJ2-3, with 8 bases lining up with TRBD2. Germline loops: CDR1 SGHRS, CDR2 YFSETQ. The CDR3 covers 16 residues. Trimming at V came to 0 bases and at J to 1 base, leaving 4 bases not matched to a gene. The CDR3 nucleotides read TGCGCCAGCAGCTTGGGTCTAGCGGGTCGCACAGATACGCAGTATTTT. This encodes CASSLGLAGRTDTQYF.

In this sample, this clonotype turned up many times. The rearrangement joins TRBV6-5 to TRBJ2-1; D is uncertain. This CDR3 region has 13 residues. V was trimmed by 6 bases and J by 8 bases, leaving 14 bases between them. CDR1 and CDR2 from the germline V gene are MNHEY and SVGAGI. Written as DNA, the CDR3 is TGTGCCAGCAGGCCTGGGGTCGTACATGAGCAGTTCTTC. It is translated as CASRPGVVHEQFF.

This clonotype was seen many times. The chain combines TRBV11-2 with TRBJ2-1, with 8 bases aligning to TRBD1. The trim removed 11 bases at V and 4 bases at J, leaving 4 bases unmatched. The CDR3 covers 12 residues. Germline CDR1 and CDR2: SGHAT and FQNNGV. The CDR3 DNA reads TGTGCCTCGACAGGGGTTTACAATGAGCAGTTCTTC. Translating it yields CASTGVYNEQFF.

At least ten counts were recorded for this clonotype. The gene calls are TRBV20-1 and TRBJ1-1; 9 nucleotides line up with TRBD1. Germline CDR1 DFQATT, CDR2 SNEGSKA (reference sequence). This CDR3 comprises 16 residues. J was trimmed by 0 bases and V by 3 bases; bases with no gene match: 8. CDR3 in amino acids: CSARGPQGAMNTEAFF. CDR3 coding DNA: TGCAGTGCTAGGGGTCCACAGGGGGCAATGAACACTGAAGCTTTCTTT.

This clonotype was counted at least ten times. The genes are TRBV6-2 or TRBV6-3 and TRBJ2-3; tentatively, D is TRBD1 or TRBD2 (5 bases each). Germline-derived CDR1 and CDR2 are MNHEY and SVGEGT. The V gene lost 2 bases and the J gene lost 0 bases, with 18 bases spanning the gap. The CDR3 spans 18 residues. The CDR3 DNA reads TGTGCCAGCAGTTACCCCGGGACGTTAGTCCAAAGCACAGATACGCAGTATTTT. It is translated as CASSYPGTLVQSTDTQYF.

This clonotype has a count of ten or more. This chain joins TRBV6-2 or TRBV6-3 and TRBJ1-1; D gene ambiguous. The CDR3 length is 13 residues. The V end lost 4 bases, the J end lost 0 bases, and 6 bases lay between the germline ends. Germline loops: CDR1 MNHEY, CDR2 SVGEGT. CDR3 bases: TGTGCCAGCAGTTCCAATATGAACACTGAAGCTTTCTTT. Amino acids: CASSSNMNTEAFF.

There are many counts of this clonotype. This sequence joins TRBV28 and TRBJ2-7; D unclear. This CDR3 contains 9 residues. Trimming cost V 4 bases and J 10 bases, with 5 bases left between them. From germline, CDR1 is MDHEN and CDR2 SYDVKM. The CDR3 sequence is CASSSLQYF. The CDR3, as DNA: TGTGCCAGCAGTTCCCTCCAGTACTTC.

There are many counts of this clonotype. The V and J genes are TRBV9 and TRBJ2-7, with D possibly TRBD1 on 6 matching bases. This CDR3 has 14 residues. Germline CDR1 SGDLS, CDR2 YYNGEE. The V end was cut by 4 bases, the J end by 6 bases, with 17 bases between. The CDR3 sequence is CASSLRGNLGEQYF. CDR3 nucleotides: TGTGCCAGCAGCCTGAGGGGGAACCTCGGCGAGCAGTACTTC.

At least ten counts were recorded for this clonotype. V and J are TRBV2 and TRBJ2-2; D is unclear. Germline lookup yields CDR1 SNHLY and CDR2 FYNNEI. V lost 4 bases, J lost 2 bases, and 8 bases lay in between. The CDR3 is 14 residues long. As DNA, the CDR3 is TGTGCCAGCAGTGCGCAGGCAAACACCGGGGAGCTGTTTTTT. Translating it yields CASSAQANTGELFF.

This clonotype came up many times. The V and J genes are TRBV20-1 and TRBJ2-3, with D perhaps TRBD2 (5 bases). The CDR3 is 15 residues long. The V and J ends lost 4 bases and 4 bases respectively, with 18 bases between them. Germline-derived CDR1 and CDR2 are DFQATT and SNEGSKA (reference sequence). Here the CDR3 reads CSATRAGERPDTQYF. The DNA for the CDR3 is TGCAGTGCTACCCGGGCCGGGGAGCGCCCAGATACGCAGTATTTT.

This clonotype was counted at least ten times. V is TRBV11-1 and J is TRBJ2-1, with D possibly TRBD2 on 6 matching bases. CDR1 SGHAT and CDR2 FQDESV come from the germline V gene (reference sequence). The CDR3 sequence is 18 residues long. Trimming shortened V by 5 bases and J by 5 bases, and 25 bases separated the two germline ends. This chain's CDR3 is CASSGRRAGSSSNNEQFF. The CDR3 DNA sequence: TGTGCCAGCAGCGGACGCCGGGCGGGGAGTAGTTCGAACAATGAGCAGTTCTTC. Filled out from reference TRBV11-1 and TRBJ2-1, the complete variable domain reads EAEVAQSPRYKITEKSQAVAFWCDPISGHATLYWYRQILGQGPELLVQFQDESVVDDSQLPKDRFSAERLKGVDSTLKIQPAELGDSAMYLCASSGRRAGSSSNNEQFFGPGTRLTVL.

This clonotype was seen repeatedly, ten times or more. The chain uses TRBV20-1 and TRBJ2-7; 10 bases agree with TRBD1. Trimming at V came to 0 bases and at J to 5 bases, leaving 4 bases not matched to a gene. CDR3 length equals 14 residues. Germline loops: CDR1 DFQATT, CDR2 SNEGSKA (reference sequence). The CDR3 loop reads CSAREAGQGHEQYF. In DNA, the CDR3 is TGCAGTGCTAGAGAGGCGGGACAGGGGCACGAGCAGTACTTC.

This clonotype has a handful of counts. This chain links TRBV12-3 or TRBV12-4 with TRBJ2-5; D may correspond to TRBD1 or TRBD2 (5 bases each). The CDR3 is 14 amino acids. V was cut by 1 base and J by 7 bases, with 13 bases left in between. The CDR3 sequence: CASSLEPLGGTQYF. As DNA, the CDR3 is TGTGCCAGCAGTTTAGAACCCCTTGGGGGGACCCAGTACTTC.

A few counts support this clonotype. The chain employs TRBV20-1 and TRBJ1-4; D is undetermined. Trimming pared 0 bases from V and 7 bases from J, leaving 21 bases between. Germline CDR1 reads DFQATT; CDR2 reads SNEGSKA (reference sequence). There are 17 residues in the CDR3. The CDR3 coding sequence is TGCAGTGCTAGAGATCCGAAGGGAGGGCGAAGAAGTGAAAAACTGTTTTTT. Its protein product is CSARDPKGGRRSEKLFF.